This TCR beta chain was documented in a study of CD8+ T cells in alopecia areata. Treatment: oral pan-JAK inhibitor, 5-10 mg twice daily. Those with alopecia areata gave lesional scalp punch biopsies and peripheral blood. V was pared by 6 bases and J by 6 bases, with 11 bases between. Looked up from germline, CDR1 is DFQATT and CDR2 is SNEGSKA (reference sequence). This CDR3 comprises 11 residues. Reverse transcribed after extraction, RNA yielded cDNA as the sequencing template. The protocol was immunoSEQ multiplex PCR, while the TCRdb copy is restricted to in-frame clones and leaves out a portion. The sample contains about 210,000 clones, under 75% of which appear only once.

The specimen was CD4+ T cells sorted from blood, collected at week 4, from a patient treated with tofacitinib. The chain recombines TRBV20-1 with TRBJ1-1; no firm D call. This TCR was recovered from a human donor with alopecia areata. CDR3 DNA sequence: TGCAGTGCGTCAAAGATCCCTGAAGCTTTCTTT. This gives the protein CSASKIPEAFF.